Below, 5 T cell receptor beta chains from the same sample are listed, as sequenced in a study of chemoradiotherapy in HPV16-positive cancers. The assay was immunoSEQ multiplex PCR, and TCRdb's table has in-frame clones only and misses some. The profile shows around 9,500 clones, 70% to 80% of them singletons. The sample was collected from a patient who underwent chemoradiotherapy. These TCRs come from a human donor with HPV-associated anogenital cancer.

V usage is TRBV7-6 and J usage is TRBJ2-2, with D possibly being TRBD1 (5 bases). CDR3 length: 17 amino acids. Deletions cut 4 bases from V and 0 bases from J, with 15 bases between. CDR1 and CDR2 (germline): SGHVS, FNYEAQ. The CDR3, as DNA: TGTGCCAGCAGCTCTCGTGGGGCTTACTCGAACACCGGGGAGCTGTTTTTT. It encodes CASSSRGAYSNTGELFF.

The chain is built from TRBV7-8 and TRBJ2-7, with D perhaps matching TRBD1 (5 bases). Trimming took off 1 base at V and 2 bases at J, with 9 bases between the two ends. Germline loops: CDR1 SGHVS, CDR2 FQNEAQ. This CDR3 is built from 14 residues. This CDR3 reads CASSLVDNAYEQYF. The CDR3 coding sequence is TGTGCCAGCAGCTTAGTGGACAATGCCTACGAGCAGTACTTC.

The gene calls are TRBV7-9 and TRBJ2-1; TRBD1 agrees at 9 bases. CDR1 and CDR2 from the germline V gene are SEHNR and FQNEAQ (reference sequence). The ends lost 3 bases at V and 5 bases at J; junction bases unmatched: 2. The length of the CDR3 is 14 residues. The CDR3 region is CASSFGTGNNEQFF. The CDR3 DNA reads as TGTGCCAGCAGCTTCGGGACAGGGAACAATGAGCAGTTCTTC.

This clone was picked up one time. The V gene is TRBV7-9, the J gene TRBJ2-1; possibly TRBD1 for D (6 bases). CDR3 length: 13 amino acids. V was pared by 4 bases and J by 7 bases, with 11 bases between. CDR1 and CDR2 from the germline V gene are SEHNR and FQNEAQ (reference sequence). The CDR3 loop reads CASSSPGVNEQFF. CDR3 in DNA: TGTGCCAGCAGCTCCCCAGGGGTAAATGAGCAGTTCTTC.

V gene TRBV4-3 combines with J gene TRBJ2-7; maybe TRBD1 (5 bases). Germline CDR1 LGHNA, CDR2 YSLEER. V lost 3 bases to trimming and J lost 5 bases, with 17 bases between them. This CDR3 comprises 15 residues. The DNA for the CDR3 is TGCGCCAGCAGCCAGGGAACGACCGCAGGGCACGAGCAGTACTTC. Protein: CASSQGTTAGHEQYF.